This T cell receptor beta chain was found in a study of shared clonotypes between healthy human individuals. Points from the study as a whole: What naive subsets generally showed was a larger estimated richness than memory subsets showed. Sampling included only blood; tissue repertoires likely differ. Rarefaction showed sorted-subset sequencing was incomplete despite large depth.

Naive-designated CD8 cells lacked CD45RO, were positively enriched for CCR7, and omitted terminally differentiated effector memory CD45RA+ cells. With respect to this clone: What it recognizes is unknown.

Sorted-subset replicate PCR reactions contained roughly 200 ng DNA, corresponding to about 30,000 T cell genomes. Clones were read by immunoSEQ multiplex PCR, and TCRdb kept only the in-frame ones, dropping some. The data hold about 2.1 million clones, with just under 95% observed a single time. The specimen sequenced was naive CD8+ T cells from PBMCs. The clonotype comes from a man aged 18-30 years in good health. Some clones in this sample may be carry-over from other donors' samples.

This CDR3 reads CASSLVEGPLGNQPQHF. CDR3 bases: TGTGCCAGCAGCTTAGTGGAGGGGCCCTTGGGCAATCAGCCCCAGCATTTT. This chain uses TRBV7-9 with TRBJ1-5; perhaps TRBD1 as D (5 bases). The CDR3 is 17 amino acids. Germline V gene lookup returns CDR1 SEHNR and CDR2 FQNEAQ (reference sequence). Trimming stripped 1 base from V and 2 bases from J, with 15 bases between.